The 32 T cell receptor beta chains listed next were all sequenced from one sample in a study of blood T cells in healthy people across ages. Primed by a sample-barcoded 5' primer and a J-beta primer mix, a second PCR proceeded for about 6 to 12 cycles. TCRdb re-analysed the 5' RACE reads in MiXCR, keeping a single row per CDR3 protein. Of about 800,000 distinct CDR3 sequences listed, approximately 25% are singletons. In addition, the sample was reused for a study of T cells of mothers and their children.

Material: blood. The receptors here all came from a boy aged 5-17 years in good health.

This clonotype was counted many times. The chain employs TRBV29-1 and TRBJ2-5; D is uncertain. This CDR3 has 13 residues. V was clipped by 0 bases and J by 5 bases, with 10 bases between them. Germline V CDR1 and CDR2: SQVTM, ANQGSEA. In nucleotides, the CDR3 is TGCAGCGTTGAAGACGTACTGGGGGAGACCCAGTACTTC. The encoded protein is CSVEDVLGETQYF.

This clonotype was counted between two and nine times. This chain uses TRBV12-3 or TRBV12-4 with TRBJ2-1; D tentatively fits TRBD1 or TRBD2 (5 bases each). Trimming cost V 6 bases and J 0 bases, with 15 bases left between them. The CDR3 runs 16 residues. The CDR3 coding sequence is TGTGCCAGCAGCCGGGGACCGAGTAGCTCCTACAATGAGCAGTTCTTC. Its protein product is CASSRGPSSSYNEQFF.

The CDR3 is CASSLSGGSLAYEQYF. CDR3 nucleotide sequence: TGTGCCAGCAGTTTATCAGGAGGGAGTCTAGCATACGAGCAGTACTTC. The rearrangement joins TRBV27 to TRBJ2-5; a weak D match, TRBD2 (6 bases). The end of the DNA is better explained by TRBJ2-7, so the J call may be wrong. CDR3 length: 16 amino acids. Germline-derived CDR1 and CDR2 are MNHEY and SMNVEV (reference sequence).

This clonotype was seen more than once but under ten times. V usage is TRBV7-8 and J usage is TRBJ2-1; 11 bases line up with TRBD2. CDR3 size: 16 residues. J lost 10 bases, V lost 4 bases, and 12 bases had no gene match. Germline lookup yields CDR1 SGHVS and CDR2 FQNEAQ. The CDR3 spells CASSWISGGAGNEQFF. As DNA, the CDR3 is TGTGCCAGCAGCTGGATTAGCGGGGGGGCGGGGAACGAGCAGTTCTTC.

In this sample, this clonotype turned up a few times. The V and J genes are TRBV5-6 and TRBJ1-1; D perhaps matches TRBD1 (6 bases). Germline V lookup: CDR1 SGHDT, CDR2 YYEEEE. V gave up 4 bases and J gave up 7 bases, with 20 bases separating them. This CDR3 is built from 15 residues. The CDR3, as DNA: TGTGCCAGCAGCCTGGCGTTCCAGGGGTTTAGTGAAGCTTTCTTT. It codes for CASSLAFQGFSEAFF.

A few counts support this clonotype. This chain connects TRBV18 to TRBJ2-5; tentatively, D is TRBD1 (6 bases). Per the germline V gene, CDR1 is KGHSH and CDR2 is LQKENI. V lost 3 bases and J lost 4, with 12 bases in between. The CDR3 runs 14 residues. The CDR3 DNA sequence: TGTGCCAGCTCACCTCTCCCAGGGGCAGAGACCCAGTACTTC. Translating it yields CASSPLPGAETQYF.

This clonotype was counted between two and nine times. The rearrangement joins TRBV29-1 to TRBJ1-1; D unclear. Germline V gene data show CDR1 as SQVTM and CDR2 as ANQGSEA. The CDR3 sequence is 13 residues long. V lost 7 bases, J lost 4 bases, and 16 bases lay in between. CDR3 protein: CSAFDTLITEAFF. CDR3 nucleotide sequence: TGCAGCGCCTTCGACACGCTGATCACTGAAGCTTTCTTT.

The gene calls are TRBV9 and TRBJ2-1; 8 bases are a match to TRBD2. Unmatched junction bases numbered 8, after V lost 3 bases and J lost 0 bases. The CDR3 is 17 amino acids. Germline assignment: CDR1 SGDLS and CDR2 YYNGEE. CDR3 in DNA: TGTGCCAGCAGCGAAAGGGCTCTAGCGGGCTCCTACAATGAGCAGTTCTTC. It yields the protein CASSERALAGSYNEQFF.

The CDR3, as DNA: TGCGCCAGCAGCCCCGGTCGCGGGAGATACGAGCAGTACTTC. Protein sequence: CASSPGRGRYEQYF. The chain links TRBV4-1 to TRBJ2-7; 7 bases are shared with TRBD2. CDR1 is MGHRA and CDR2 is YSYEKL in the germline V gene. The CDR3 is made up of 14 amino acids. Trimming removed 4 bases from V and 4 bases from J; junction bases left unmatched: 7.

This rearrangement joins TRBV6-6 to TRBJ2-5, with TRBD1 matching over 10 bases. Judging by the DNA end, TRBJ2-7 fits better; the J call may be wrong. CDR1 and CDR2 (germline): MNHNY, SVGAGI (reference sequence). The CDR3 length is 14 residues. CDR3 protein: CASTVGQGVYEQYF. CDR3 nucleotide sequence: TGTGCCAGCACCGTTGGACAGGGGGTATACGAGCAGTACTTC.

This chain links TRBV7-3 with TRBJ2-3, with TRBD2 matching over 8 bases. The CDR3 is made up of 14 amino acids. Germline V gene lookup returns CDR1 SGHTA and CDR2 FQGTGA. The ends lost 4 bases at V and 9 bases at J; junction bases unmatched: 9. The CDR3 loop is CASSSGISGATQYF. The CDR3 nucleotides are TGTGCCAGCAGCTCCGGAATTAGCGGGGCAACGCAGTATTTT.

The V and J genes are TRBV20-1 and TRBJ2-3; 10 positions agree with TRBD2. The germline CDR1 and CDR2 sequences are DFQATT and SNEGSKA (reference sequence). J lost 2 bases, V lost 6 bases, and 8 bases had no gene match. The CDR3 runs 15 residues. CDR3 in DNA: TGCAGTGCCAAGCGGGAGGGTGTGAACACAGATACGCAGTATTTT. The encoded protein is CSAKREGVNTDTQYF.

The sample holds a few counts of this clonotype. The chain has TRBV29-1 and TRBJ2-7, with D tentatively TRBD1 (6 bases). V was trimmed by 4 bases and J by 5 bases, leaving 15 bases between them. Germline V gives CDR1 SQVTM, CDR2 ANQGSEA. This CDR3 has 13 residues. CDR3 sequence reads: CSVALYRANEQYF. The CDR3 nucleotides are TGCAGCGTTGCTTTGTACAGGGCCAACGAGCAGTACTTC.

A few counts support this clonotype. The CDR3 spells CASSSTNLPSGELFF. The CDR3 DNA reads as TGTGCCAGCAGCTCAACGAATCTTCCGTCCGGGGAGCTGTTTTTT. The V and J genes are TRBV7-6 and TRBJ2-2, with unresolved D. Trimming shortened V by 4 bases and J by 6 bases, and 15 bases separated the two germline ends. Per germline, CDR1 SGHVS and CDR2 FNYEAQ. This CDR3 comprises 15 residues.

The chain uses TRBV10-3 and TRBJ2-1; a possible D gene is TRBD1 (5 bases). Trimming removed 0 bases at V and 7 bases at J, with 7 bases between. This CDR3 region has 13 residues. Germline-derived CDR1 and CDR2 are ENHRY and SYGVKD. The CDR3 protein is CAISESAGNEQFF. The CDR3 coding sequence is TGTGCCATCAGTGAGTCCGCAGGGAATGAGCAGTTCTTC.

A note on this clonotype: Compared with germline, one end of the junction differs, possibly owing to a read error. The chain employs TRBV9 and TRBJ1-2; D is unresolved. CDR1 and CDR2 from the germline V gene are SGDLS and YYNGEE. The CDR3 loop spans 10 amino acids. The CDR3 here is CAGSGMGYTF. In nucleotides, the CDR3 is TGTGCCGGCAGCGGAATGGGCTACACCTTC.

The chain joins TRBV5-1 to TRBJ2-5; 8 nucleotides align to TRBD2. CDR1 is SGHRS, CDR2 YFSETQ, per germline. V lost 7 bases, J lost 5 bases, and 7 bases stayed unmatched. This CDR3 comprises 13 residues. CDR3 nucleotides: TGCGCCAGCTCTAGCGGGCCTGGGGAGACCCAGTACTTC. Amino acid sequence: CASSSGPGETQYF.

This sequence joins TRBV19 and TRBJ2-5; a weak D match, TRBD1 (6 bases). The assigned J gene may be wrong: the sequence end matches TRBJ2-7 better. The CDR3 runs 15 residues. CDR1 is LNHDA and CDR2 is SQIVND in the germline V gene (reference sequence). The CDR3 reads CASSIEADRAYEQYF. The CDR3 DNA sequence: TGTGCCAGTAGTATCGAGGCGGACAGAGCCTACGAGCAGTACTTC.

This clonotype was seen more than once but under ten times. The rearrangement uses TRBV14 and TRBJ2-3; D gene unclear. CDR1 is SGHDN, CDR2 FVKESK, per germline. V gave up 1 base and J gave up 4 bases, with 12 bases separating them. This CDR3 region has 15 residues. The CDR3 loop is CASSQVDIGSDTQYF. The DNA for the CDR3 is TGTGCCAGCAGCCAAGTTGACATCGGGTCAGATACGCAGTATTTT. Full variable domain (remainder filled in from reference TRBV14 and TRBJ2-3): EAGVTQFPSHSVIEKGQTVTLRCDPISGHDNLYWYRRVMGKEIKFLLHFVKESKQDESGMPNNRFLAERTGGTYSTLKVQPAELEDSGVYFCASSQVDIGSDTQYFGPGTRLTVL.

This clonotype has only a few counts. The chain employs TRBV10-3 and TRBJ2-5; D is undetermined. CDR3 length: 14 amino acids. Trimming removed 2 bases from V and 2 bases from J, with 9 bases in between. Per germline, CDR1 ENHRY and CDR2 SYGVKD. CDR3 loop: CAISENGRQETQYF. The DNA of the CDR3 is TGTGCCATCAGTGAGAATGGGCGGCAAGAGACCCAGTACTTC.

This clonotype was counted between two and nine times. The rearrangement links TRBV7-9 to TRBJ2-5, with 13 positions matching TRBD2. The J call could be wrong; TRBJ2-7 is a better fit for the DNA end. CDR1 and CDR2 from the germline V gene are SEHNR and FQNEAQ (reference sequence). The CDR3 totals 16 residues. Here the CDR3 DNA reads TGTGCCAGCAGCCCACCAGGACTAGCGGGAGCCTACGAGCAGTACTTC. This gives the protein CASSPPGLAGAYEQYF.

This clonotype was detected ten times or more. The chain has TRBV20-1 and TRBJ2-5; TRBD2 aligns across 8 bases. Gene TRBJ2-1 matches the end of the DNA better, so the J call may be wrong. The CDR3 runs to 13 residues. Germline V gene lookup returns CDR1 DFQATT and CDR2 SNEGSKA (reference sequence). The CDR3 sequence is CSARGGGNNEQFF. DNA of the CDR3: TGCAGTGCTAGGGGCGGGGGGAACAATGAGCAGTTCTTC.

The chain recombines TRBV28 with TRBJ2-1; TRBD2 matches at 12 bases. The V gene end was trimmed by 4 bases and the J gene end by 4 bases; junction bases not matched to a gene: 5. From germline, CDR1 is MDHEN and CDR2 SYDVKM. This CDR3 region has 16 residues. The CDR3 bases are TGTGCCAGCAGTTCTGCCGGGACTAGCGGGTACAATGAGCAGTTCTTC. It codes for CASSSAGTSGYNEQFF.

In this sample, this clonotype turned up many times. The chain uses TRBV6-6 and TRBJ2-5; no clear D. V lost 2 bases and J 4 bases, leaving 8 bases between the germline ends. The CDR3 runs 13 residues. Germline assignment: CDR1 MNHNY and CDR2 SVGAGI (reference sequence). CDR3 amino acids: CASSYGGVETQYF. For the CDR3, the DNA is TGTGCCAGCAGTTACGGCGGAGTAGAGACCCAGTACTTC.

This chain uses TRBV25-1 with TRBJ2-1; D perhaps matches TRBD2 (5 bases). Trimming removed 4 bases from V and 7 bases from J, with 14 bases in between. The CDR3 runs 14 residues. The germline V gene encodes CDR1 MGHDK and CDR2 SYGVNS. Here the CDR3 DNA reads TGTGCCAGCAGTGGCCGGGAAGACCGGAATGAGCAGTTCTTC. Translation: CASSGREDRNEQFF.

The V call is TRBV7-9, the J call TRBJ1-5, with D maybe TRBD1 (5 bases). The V gene's germline CDR1 is SEHNR and CDR2 FQNEAQ (reference sequence). This CDR3 region has 16 residues. V dropped 4 bases and J dropped 0 bases, with 13 bases sitting between them. Written as DNA, the CDR3 is TGTGCCAGCAGCTCTTCGGGGGACGGTAGCAATCAGCCCCAGCATTTT. Translated, it gives CASSSSGDGSNQPQHF.

The chain is built from TRBV20-1 and TRBJ1-4; a possible D gene is TRBD1 (6 bases). CDR3 length equals 13 residues. The V gene lost 0 bases and the J gene lost 8 bases, with 10 bases spanning the gap. Germline CDR1 is DFQATT and CDR2 is SNEGSKA (reference sequence). CDR3 nucleotides: TGCAGTGCTAGAGACAGGGGTTACGAAAAACTGTTTTTT. Its translation is CSARDRGYEKLFF.

The chain combines TRBV6-5 with TRBJ2-5, with no clear D. The CDR3 has 12 residues. Per germline, CDR1 MNHEY and CDR2 SVGAGI. V dropped 8 bases and J dropped 5 bases, with 12 bases sitting between them. Written as DNA, the CDR3 is TGTGCCAGCGGTGCCAACGTGGAGACCCAGTACTTC. As protein: CASGANVETQYF.

This chain links TRBV20-1 with TRBJ2-1; the D gene could be TRBD1 or TRBD2 (5 bases each). The germline V and J ends were trimmed by 3 bases and 1 base, with 16 bases remaining between them. Germline CDR1 reads DFQATT; CDR2 reads SNEGSKA (reference sequence). The length of the CDR3 is 16 residues. CDR3 sequence: CSARRGGLVSYNEQFF. Written as DNA, the CDR3 is TGCAGTGCTAGGAGGGGTGGACTTGTTTCCTACAATGAGCAGTTCTTC.

The chain has TRBV9 and TRBJ2-3; no clear D. V dropped 2 bases and J dropped 3 bases, with 10 bases sitting between them. Germline V gene sequence: CDR1 SGDLS, CDR2 YYNGEE. This CDR3 is 14 amino acids long. CDR3 nucleotide sequence: TGTGCCAGCAGCGTTGGGTCTGATACAGATACGCAGTATTTT. It yields the protein CASSVGSDTDTQYF.

The V and J genes are TRBV11-2 and TRBJ1-3; 7 positions match TRBD1. This CDR3 has 16 residues. Germline CDR1 SGHAT, CDR2 FQNNGV. With 1 base clipped from V and 4 bases from J, the junction kept 7 bases outside the gene matches. This CDR3 is CASSLGDRASGNTIYF. The CDR3 region has the DNA TGTGCCAGCAGCTTAGGAGACAGGGCGTCCGGAAACACCATATATTTT. The whole variable domain, filled in from reference TRBV11-2 and TRBJ1-3, reads EAGVAQSPRYKIIEKRQSVAFWCNPISGHATLYWYQQILGQGPKLLIQFQNNGVVDDSQLPKDRFSAERLKGVDSTLKIQPAKLEDSAVYLCASSLGDRASGNTIYFGEGSWLTVV.

There are many counts of this clonotype. The chain is built from TRBV7-9 and TRBJ2-1; TRBD1 or TRBD2 may be the D gene (5 bases each). CDR3 size: 16 residues. V gave up 1 base and J gave up 8 bases, with 18 bases separating them. Per the germline V gene, CDR1 is SEHNR and CDR2 is FQNEAQ (reference sequence). The CDR3, as DNA: TGTGCCAGCAGCTTAGAAGGACTCAACTTGGGGCATGAGCAGTTCTTC. As protein: CASSLEGLNLGHEQFF.